A selection of T cell receptor beta chains follows, all from one sample in a study of STAT5B mutations in CD4+ large granular lymphocyte leukemia. Clones were read by immunoSEQ multiplex PCR, and TCRdb kept only the in-frame ones, dropping some. Of roughly 40,000 clones listed, about 88% are singletons. Sequencing was done on a sample of CD4+ T cells from blood buffy coats. These receptors came from a human donor in good health. CDR3s include the opening cysteine and the closing phenylalanine or tryptophan. A D gene is named only where the DNA matches it firmly. For some rows the clone size is stated as once, few or many, or as a class when expanded; others skip it.

d_call	j_call	clone_size	v_call	cdr3_nt	cdr3_aa
TRBD2	TRBJ2-3	-	TRBV18	TGTGCCAGCTCCCAACAACCGGGACTAGCGTCGGATACGCAGTATTTT	CASSQQPGLASDTQYF
-	TRBJ2-7	-	TRBV11-2	TGTGCCAGCAGCTTACGAGGCACAGCGAGCTCCTACGAGCAGTACTTC	CASSLRGTASSYEQYF
TRBD2	TRBJ2-5	-	TRBV2	TGTGCCAGCAGCCGAGCGGGGGCCGTAGAGACCCAGTACTTC	CASSRAGAVETQYF
-	TRBJ1-3	-	TRBV30	TGTGCCTGGAGGCAAAGCTCTGGAAACACCATATATTTT	CAWRQSSGNTIYF
-	TRBJ2-1	-	TRBV4-1	TGCGCCAGCAAAGCCGTAAGCTCCTACAATGAGCAGTTCTTC	CASKAVSSYNEQFF
-	TRBJ1-2	-	TRBV28	TGTGCCAGCAGTTTCTCGCCTGGACCCACGGGCGGCTACACCTTC	CASSFSPGPTGGYTF
-	TRBJ1-2	-	TRBV27	TGTGCCAGCAGTCCACAGGGTAGAGGAGGCTACACCTTC	CASSPQGRGGYTF
-	TRBJ2-5	-	TRBV4-1	TGCGCCAGCAGCCAAGTTATGTTGGAGACCCAGTACTTC	CASSQVMLETQYF
-	TRBJ2-6	-	TRBV9	TGTGCCAGCAGCCCGATGGGGGCCAACGTCCTGACTTTC	CASSPMGANVLTF
-	TRBJ1-5	-	TRBV11-3	TGTGCCAGCAGCTTCAGGGTTCCTAGCAATCAGCCCCAGCATTTT	CASSFRVPSNQPQHF
-	TRBJ2-7	-	TRBV13	TGTGCCAGCAGCTACCAATACAGCCCGGGACGGGGCTACGAGCAGTACTTC	CASSYQYSPGRGYEQYF
-	TRBJ2-2	-	TRBV9	TGTGCCAGCACCCGAAACACCGGGGAGCTGTTTTTT	CASTRNTGELFF
-	TRBJ2-3	-	TRBV6-6	TGTGCCAGCAGTTTCCGACTAGCAGATACGCAGTATTTT	CASSFRLADTQYF
-	TRBJ2-1	-	TRBV6-1	TGTGCCAGCATTACGACAGTCTCCTACAATGAGCAGTTCTTC	CASITTVSYNEQFF
-	TRBJ2-2	-	TRBV25-1	TGTGCCAGCAGTGTACCGGGGACGAACACCGGGGAGCTGTTTTTT	CASSVPGTNTGELFF
-	TRBJ1-2	-	TRBV6-5	TGTGCCAGCAGTGTTAAGGGGGATTCGGGCGGCTACACCTTC	CASSVKGDSGGYTF
-	TRBJ1-5	-	TRBV7-8	TGTGCCAGCAGCTTAGAGACTCGGGACAATAGCAATCAGCCCCAGCATTTT	CASSLETRDNSNQPQHF
-	TRBJ1-1	-	TRBV18	TGTGCCAGCTCGCCGAACGGCGGGAAAGTGAACACTGAAGCTTTCTTT	CASSPNGGKVNTEAFF
-	TRBJ1-6	-	TRBV6-5	TGTGCCAGCAGTTGGGGGGGGGACTATAATTCACCCCTCCACTTT	CASSWGGDYNSPLHF
-	TRBJ1-2	-	TRBV30	TGTGCCTGGAGTGTTCAGGGCGAGGGAGGCTACACCTTC	CAWSVQGEGGYTF
TRBD1	TRBJ2-2	-	TRBV19	TGTGCCAGTAGTCCCCCGGGACAGGGGTTTGTCGGGGAGCTGTTTTTT	CASSPPGQGFVGELFF
TRBD2	TRBJ2-5	-	TRBV9	TGTGCCAGCAGCGTATCCACGGGACTAAGGGAGACCCAGTACTTC	CASSVSTGLRETQYF
TRBD1	TRBJ2-1	-	TRBV6-5	TGTGCCAGCACCCCTCGGCAGGGGGCGTGGAATGAGCAGTTCTTC	CASTPRQGAWNEQFF
-	TRBJ2-2	-	TRBV7-8	TGTGCCAGCAGCTTTAACTACAGGTCCGGGGAGCTGTTTTTT	CASSFNYRSGELFF
-	TRBJ1-2	once	TRBV29-1	TGCAGCGTCGGGATTTCGGGGGCCTATGGCTACACCTTC	CSVGISGAYGYTF
-	TRBJ2-5	-	TRBV25-1	TGTGCCAGCAGTAACTTCAGGGAGTACCAAGAGACCCAGTACTTC	CASSNFREYQETQYF
-	TRBJ1-3	-	TRBV29-1	TGCAGCGTTGAGGAGGACATCTCTGGAAACACCATATATTTT	CSVEEDISGNTIYF
-	TRBJ1-1	-	TRBV6-6	TGTGCCAGCATAATCGCGAGGGGGAACACTGAAGCTTTCTTT	CASIIARGNTEAFF
TRBD1	TRBJ1-2	-	TRBV7-9	TGTGCCAGCAGCCATGCCGTCGGGACAGGGGTCTATGGCTACACCTTC	CASSHAVGTGVYGYTF
-	TRBJ1-1	-	TRBV29-1	TGCAGCGTTGAAGAGAACCGAAACACTGAAGCTTTCTTT	CSVEENRNTEAFF
-	TRBJ1-3	-	TRBV4-1	TGCGCCAGCAGCCAAGCCAGGGCCTTTTCTGGAAACACCATATATTTT	CASSQARAFSGNTIYF
-	TRBJ2-3	once	TRBV10-3	TGTGCCATCGGCGAAGGCAGGGGAGGAGATACGCAGTATTTT	CAIGEGRGGDTQYF
-	TRBJ2-1	-	TRBV30	TGTGCCTGGTCCCCAGAGAATGAGCAGTTCTTC	CAWSPENEQFF
-	TRBJ2-2	-	TRBV5-6	TGTGCCAGCAGCTTGGCACTAGGGGCCGGGGAGCTGTTTTTT	CASSLALGAGELFF
TRBD1	TRBJ2-5	-	TRBV7-3	TGTGCCAGCAGCTTAAACCTAGGGGGCGCGGAGACCCAGTACTTC	CASSLNLGGAETQYF
-	TRBJ2-3	-	TRBV10-3	TGTGCCATCGGGACAACTAGCTTCCCAGATACGCAGTATTTT	CAIGTTSFPDTQYF
TRBD1	TRBJ1-3	-	TRBV5-1	TGCGCCAGCAGCCCGGGACAGGCCTCTGGAAACACCATATATTTT	CASSPGQASGNTIYF
-	TRBJ1-6	once	TRBV9	TGTGCCAGCAGCGTGGCGGGGAGTGGTGAACCCCTCCACTTT	CASSVAGSGEPLHF
-	TRBJ1-2	-	TRBV19	TGTGCCAGTAGTATACAGGGAGGATGGGGCTACACCTTC	CASSIQGGWGYTF
-	TRBJ2-7	-	TRBV5-1	TGCGCCAGCAGCTTGGAGTCCGGGACGGGGACCATGAAGCAGTACTTC	CASSLESGTGTMKQYF
-	TRBJ1-6	-	TRBV25-1	TGTGCCAGCAGTGAAAGCCAGGGTCCGGATAATTCACCCCTCCACTTT	CASSESQGPDNSPLHF
-	TRBJ2-3	-	TRBV27	TGTGCCAGCAGTTTAAGGGCGAGTCATGGGGATACGCAGTATTTT	CASSLRASHGDTQYF
-	TRBJ2-3	once	TRBV6-5	TGTGCCAGCAGTTACGGCGGGACGACAGATACGCAGTATTTT	CASSYGGTTDTQYF
TRBD1	TRBJ1-6	few	TRBV6-5	TGTGCCAGCAGGAAGACAGGGGTTGGGCCACCCCTCCACTTT	CASRKTGVGPPLHF
-	TRBJ2-2	-	TRBV5-1	TGCGCCAGCAGCTTGTTGGGGACCGACACCGGGGAGCTGTTTTTT	CASSLLGTDTGELFF
TRBD2	TRBJ2-5	-	TRBV4-3	TGCGCCAGCAGCCAAGAACGGGGGGGGACCCAGTACTTC	CASSQERGGTQYF
-	TRBJ2-7	once	TRBV7-2	TGTGCCAGCAGCTCCCGCCCGGGTGGCTACGAGCAGTACTTC	CASSSRPGGYEQYF
-	TRBJ1-2	-	TRBV19	TGTGCCAGTACGGCCTTGGGGGGCAGAAACTATGGCTACACCTTC	CASTALGGRNYGYTF
-	TRBJ1-6	-	TRBV7-3	TGTGCCAGCAGCCCGAGCCCCTATAATTCACCCCTCCACTTT	CASSPSPYNSPLHF
-	TRBJ2-3	-	TRBV7-2	TGTGCCAGCAGCTCGGGACATGGAACAGATACGCAGTATTTT	CASSSGHGTDTQYF
-	TRBJ1-2	-	TRBV19	TGTGCCAGTAGTATCCCAGCTACTAACTATGGCTACACCTTC	CASSIPATNYGYTF
-	TRBJ2-1	-	TRBV10-1	TGCGCCAGCAGTGAGCCGCCAGCCGTATACAATGAGCAGTTCTTC	CASSEPPAVYNEQFF
-	TRBJ2-4	-	TRBV7-9	TGTGCCAGCAGCCCTCAAACCTCAGTCAAAAACATTCAGTACTTC	CASSPQTSVKNIQYF
TRBD2	TRBJ2-2	-	TRBV19	TGTGCCAGTAGTATAGGAATGAGGAGCGGGAGGTGGGCCGGGGAGCTGTTTTTT	CASSIGMRSGRWAGELFF
TRBD1	TRBJ1-1	-	TRBV6-6	TGTGCCAGCAGTTCCGGACAGGGAGGGACTGAAGCTTTCTTT	CASSSGQGGTEAFF
-	TRBJ2-5	-	TRBV14	TGTGCCAGCAGCCAAGTAATCGGACAGGAGGGGACCCAGTACTTC	CASSQVIGQEGTQYF
-	TRBJ2-7	once	TRBV28	TGTGCCAGCAGTTTAAGGTACGAGCAGTACTTC	CASSLRYEQYF
-	TRBJ2-1	-	TRBV5-1	TGCGCCAGCAGCTTGGGGACGATACCATACAATGAGCAGTTCTTC	CASSLGTIPYNEQFF